The present TCR beta chain was sequenced within a study of T cell responses to AZD1222 COVID-19 vaccine. Findings of the study overall: Close to half of all spike-specific TCRs reportedly target regions of the variants that are unmutated. Among those given AZD1222, only six were seropositive at baseline. Rises in breadth and depth of Spike-specific TCRs came after two AZD1222 doses.

On this clone itself: What it binds is unknown.

CDR1 and CDR2 (germline): SGHKS, YYEKEE (reference sequence). Trimming cost V 1 base and J 2 bases, with 10 bases left between them. The CDR3 length is 15 residues. Assay: immunoSEQ multiplex PCR; the TCRdb copy retains only in-frame clones and omits some. The top ten clones hold around 1.7% of a sample with around 210,000 clones, less than 95% of them seen once. The genes are TRBV5-5 and TRBJ2-1; D is unresolved. The TCR was taken from an adult who received the MenACWY meningococcal vaccine as a control. Sequences were derived from peripheral blood, sampled 28 days after the second dose of the MenACWY control vaccine. The CDR3 region is CASSLRVGTYNEQFF. The CDR3 region has the DNA TGTGCCAGCAGCTTGAGGGTGGGTACCTACAATGAGCAGTTCTTC.